This T cell receptor (beta chain) was retrieved from a study of monozygotic twins with inflammatory bowel disease. Study-wide results and caveats: In these data, no single strong IBD-associated signal or clonotype received support.

Comment on this clonotype: Its antigen is undetermined.

The CDR3 spans 12 residues. TCRdb re-analyzed the 5' RACE reads; it lists each CDR3 protein once, without DNA. Recorded here are 350,000 to 550,000 distinct CDR3 sequences; the top ten clones represent about 2.3%. Sequencing input: blood. The receptor was derived from a human donor with ulcerative colitis or Crohn's disease, or a healthy co-twin of an affected twin (not recorded which). The V gene is TRBV12-3 or TRBV12-4, the J gene TRBJ1-2. This CDR3 is CASSFAKHGYTF.